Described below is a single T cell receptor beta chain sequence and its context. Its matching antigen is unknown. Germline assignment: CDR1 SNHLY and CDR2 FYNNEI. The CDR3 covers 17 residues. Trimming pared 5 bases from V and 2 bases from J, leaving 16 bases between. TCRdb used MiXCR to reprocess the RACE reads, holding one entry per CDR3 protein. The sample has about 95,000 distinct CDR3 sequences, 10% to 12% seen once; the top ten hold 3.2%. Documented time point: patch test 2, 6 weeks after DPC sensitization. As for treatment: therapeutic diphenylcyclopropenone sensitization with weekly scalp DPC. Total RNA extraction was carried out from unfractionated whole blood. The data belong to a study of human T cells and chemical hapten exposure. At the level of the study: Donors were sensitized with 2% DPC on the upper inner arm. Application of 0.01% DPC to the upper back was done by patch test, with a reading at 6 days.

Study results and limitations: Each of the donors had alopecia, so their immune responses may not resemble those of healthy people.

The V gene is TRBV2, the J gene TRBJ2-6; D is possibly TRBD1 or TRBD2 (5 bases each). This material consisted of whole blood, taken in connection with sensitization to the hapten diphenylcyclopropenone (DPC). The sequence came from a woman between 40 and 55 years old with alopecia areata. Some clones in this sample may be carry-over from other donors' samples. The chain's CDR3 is CASSPGTGVTGANVLTF. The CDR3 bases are TGTGCCAGCAGTCCTGGGACCGGTGTGACTGGGGCCAACGTCCTGACTTTC.